Listed below are T cell receptor beta chains from one sample, sequenced in a study of blood T cell repertoires in COVID-19. This table comes from immunoSEQ multiplex PCR, and its TCRdb copy is limited to in-frame clones, with some not included. This repertoire shows 200,000 to 250,000 clones, roughly 84% found once; its top ten account for 15% to 20%. Sequencing was carried out using peripheral blood. These receptors were collected from a man younger than 45 with active or convalescent COVID-19. The CDR3 runs from the conserved cysteine through the conserved F or W. The D gene is left open where the match is weak. Only some rows state a clone size, as once, few, many or a class for expanded clones.

D	size	V	J	CDR3	DNA
TRBD2	.	TRBV5-3	TRBJ2-3	CARRGLAGVYTQYF	TGTGCCAGAAGGGGACTAGCGGGAGTTTATACGCAGTATTTT
TRBD1	.	TRBV19	TRBJ2-5	CASSIGTGGIGETQYF	TGTGCCAGTAGTATCGGGACAGGGGGGATCGGAGAGACCCAGTACTTC
TRBD1	.	TRBV24-1	TRBJ2-5	CATSDSGQFSLKETQYF	TGTGCCACCAGTGATTCGGGACAGTTTTCACTTAAAGAGACCCAGTACTTC
TRBD1	once	TRBV24-1	TRBJ2-3	CATSWTGGSDTQYF	TGTGCCACCAGTTGGACAGGGGGATCAGATACGCAGTATTTT
.	.	TRBV10-2	TRBJ2-7	CASRTGSLPEQYF	TGCGCCAGCAGGACAGGTAGCCTTCCCGAGCAGTACTTC
TRBD1	.	TRBV7-9	TRBJ2-7	CASSPTGTGGFYEQYF	TGTGCCAGCAGCCCCACCGGGACAGGGGGCTTCTACGAGCAGTACTTC
TRBD2	.	TRBV3-1/TRBV3-2	TRBJ2-5	CASSPRKAGRLETQYF	TGTGCCAGCAGCCCCAGGAAAGCGGGACGCTTGGAGACCCAGTACTTC
.	.	TRBV25-1	TRBJ2-5	CASSAYVGRKQETQYF	TGTGCCAGCAGTGCCTACGTGGGGCGGAAGCAAGAGACCCAGTACTTC
TRBD2	.	TRBV10-3	TRBJ2-3	CAISEPNWTSEYTDTQYF	TGTGCCATCAGTGAGCCTAACTGGACTAGCGAGTACACAGATACGCAGTATTTT
TRBD1	.	TRBV4-2	TRBJ1-4	CASSQGTALNEKLFF	TGTGCCAGCAGCCAGGGGACAGCCCTTAATGAAAAACTGTTTTTT
.	.	TRBV1	TRBJ1-1	CTSSQDQRVAFF	TGCACCAGCAGCCAAGATCAGAGGGTGGCTTTCTTT
.	.	TRBV6-5	TRBJ1-5	CASTIERNQPQHF	TGTGCCAGCACGATTGAGCGCAATCAGCCCCAGCATTTT
TRBD2	.	TRBV28	TRBJ2-1	CASKKGGSIHEQFF	TGTGCCAGCAAAAAGGGCGGGAGCATCCATGAGCAGTTCTTC
.	.	TRBV6-1	TRBJ2-7	CASSENPGHPTYEQYF	TGTGCCAGCAGTGAGAACCCGGGACACCCCACCTACGAGCAGTACTTC
.	.	TRBV27	TRBJ1-2	CASSLLSRDKAGYTF	TGTGCCAGCAGTTTATTAAGCCGGGACAAAGCGGGCTACACCTTC
TRBD2	few	TRBV30	TRBJ2-1	CAWAQRGVTMEQFF	TGTGCCTGGGCCCAGCGGGGGGTTACTATGGAGCAGTTCTTC
TRBD1	once	TRBV7-2	TRBJ1-4	CASSFAGGVEKLFF	TGTGCCAGCAGCTTCGCAGGGGGAGTAGAAAAACTGTTTTTT
TRBD1	.	TRBV7-9	TRBJ2-1	CASSLWDRRYNEQFF	TGTGCCAGCAGCTTATGGGACAGGAGATACAATGAGCAGTTCTTC
.	.	TRBV7-2	TRBJ1-5	CASSHSGVNQPQHF	TGTGCCAGCAGCCACAGCGGAGTTAATCAGCCCCAGCATTTT
.	few	TRBV7-2	TRBJ1-1	CASSASRNTEAFF	TGTGCCAGCAGCGCTAGCAGGAACACTGAAGCTTTCTTT
.	few	TRBV29-1	TRBJ1-4	CSVVGLDEKLFF	TGCAGCGTTGTTGGCTTGGATGAAAAACTGTTTTTT
.	.	TRBV5-5	TRBJ1-2	CASSPPQPGYGYTF	TGTGCCAGCAGTCCTCCCCAGCCAGGCTATGGCTACACCTTC
TRBD1	few	TRBV19	TRBJ1-1	CATCDRGAEAFF	TGTGCCACCTGCGACAGGGGCGCTGAAGCTTTCTTT
TRBD2	.	TRBV5-6	TRBJ2-2	CASSVLAGGLGTGELFF	TGTGCCAGCAGCGTATTAGCGGGGGGGCTCGGCACCGGGGAGCTGTTTTTT
.	few	TRBV5-1	TRBJ1-1	CASSREATMNTEAFF	TGCGCCAGCAGCAGAGAAGCGACCATGAACACTGAAGCTTTCTTT
.	.	TRBV28	TRBJ1-6	CASSFGQSRNSPLHF	TGTGCCAGCAGTTTTGGGCAGAGCCGAAATTCACCCCTCCACTTT
.	once	TRBV12-3/TRBV12-4	TRBJ2-1	CASSWTIREQFF	TGTGCCAGCAGCTGGACTATCCGTGAGCAGTTCTTC
TRBD1	.	TRBV5-6	TRBJ1-2	CASRSIRQGRDGYTF	TGTGCCAGCAGATCAATTAGACAGGGGAGGGATGGCTACACCTTC
.	.	TRBV28	TRBJ2-7	CASMKWEDPYEQYF	TGTGCCAGCATGAAATGGGAGGATCCCTATGAGCAGTACTTC
.	.	TRBV5-6	TRBJ1-6	CASSSNNSPLHF	TGTGCCAGCAGCAGCAATAATTCACCCCTCCACTTT
.	once	TRBV28	TRBJ1-2	CASSLWGRGEGGYTF	TGTGCCAGCAGTTTATGGGGCCGGGGGGAAGGTGGCTACACCTTC
.	.	TRBV2	TRBJ1-6	CASVGTYNSPLHF	TGTGCCAGCGTGGGGACTTATAATTCACCCCTCCACTTT
.	.	TRBV4-3	TRBJ1-2	CASSQGAYYGYTF	TGCGCCAGCAGCCAAGGGGCCTACTATGGCTACACCTTC
.	.	TRBV30	TRBJ1-4	CAWSEGSLGEKLFF	TGTGCCTGGAGTGAGGGGTCTTTGGGGGAAAAACTGTTTTTT
.	.	TRBV7-2	TRBJ1-1	CASSLRSGENTEAFF	TGTGCCAGCAGCTTACGATCGGGTGAGAACACTGAAGCTTTCTTT
TRBD1	.	TRBV29-1	TRBJ1-2	CSVDRGGQGRTNYGYTF	TGCAGCGTTGATAGAGGGGGACAGGGAAGGACCAACTATGGCTACACCTTC
.	.	TRBV28	TRBJ2-1	CASSRGGLRDEQFF	TGTGCCAGCAGTAGGGGGGGGCTCAGGGATGAGCAGTTCTTC
.	.	TRBV19	TRBJ1-6	CASSIYRGFGSYNSPLHF	TGTGCCAGTAGTATTTATCGGGGGTTTGGCTCCTATAATTCACCCCTCCACTTT
TRBD2	.	TRBV5-4	TRBJ2-2	CASSSPAGGTGELFF	TGTGCCAGCAGCTCCCCAGCGGGGGGAACCGGGGAGCTGTTTTTT
.	few	TRBV11-3	TRBJ1-1	CASSLQASGTEAFF	TGTGCCAGCAGCTTACAGGCGAGTGGCACTGAAGCTTTCTTT
.	.	TRBV19	TRBJ1-6	CASSIRGRATSPLHF	TGTGCCAGTAGTATACGAGGCAGGGCCACCTCACCCCTCCACTTT
.	.	TRBV4-1	TRBJ1-1	CASSQVVPGAEAFF	TGCGCCAGCAGCCAAGTTGTCCCAGGGGCTGAAGCTTTCTTT
.	.	TRBV19	TRBJ1-4	CATKVGATNEKLFF	TGTGCGACGAAGGTAGGGGCCACTAATGAAAAACTGTTTTTT
TRBD2	.	TRBV5-1	TRBJ2-6	CASSTTSGGPISGANVLTF	TGCGCCAGCAGCACGACTAGCGGGGGGCCCATCTCTGGGGCCAACGTCCTGACTTTC
.	.	TRBV11-3	TRBJ1-4	CASSSDLLTNEKLFF	TGTGCCAGCAGCTCAGACCTCCTCACTAATGAAAAACTGTTTTTT
TRBD2	few	TRBV3-1/TRBV3-2	TRBJ2-1	CASSPRRTSGSWNEQFF	TGTGCCAGCAGCCCCCGGAGGACTAGCGGGAGTTGGAATGAGCAGTTCTTC
TRBD2	.	TRBV4-1	TRBJ2-7	CASSQEGLDYEQYF	TGCGCCAGCAGCCAGGAGGGACTAGACTACGAGCAGTACTTC
TRBD1	.	TRBV11-2	TRBJ1-2	CASSPKPGQYGYTF	TGTGCCAGCAGCCCAAAGCCGGGACAGTATGGCTACACCTTC
.	.	TRBV29-1	TRBJ2-7	CSVEHRGQYF	TGCAGCGTTGAACACCGCGGGCAGTACTTC
TRBD2	.	TRBV13	TRBJ2-1	CASSLTLAGDRYNEQFF	TGTGCCAGCAGCTTAACGTTAGCGGGAGATCGATACAATGAGCAGTTCTTC
.	.	TRBV27	TRBJ1-4	CASSSRGFEKLFF	TGTGCCAGCAGTTCTAGGGGTTTCGAAAAACTGTTTTTT
TRBD1	.	TRBV30	TRBJ1-3	CAWTKQGTGNTIYF	TGTGCCTGGACCAAACAGGGGACTGGAAACACCATATATTTT
.	.	TRBV12-3/TRBV12-4	TRBJ1-4	CASSSNEKLFF	TGTGCCAGCAGCTCGAATGAAAAACTGTTTTTT
TRBD2	.	TRBV5-1	TRBJ2-7	CASSERLAGAGEQYF	TGCGCCAGCAGCGAAAGACTAGCGGGAGCTGGGGAGCAGTACTTC
TRBD1	.	TRBV6-5	TRBJ1-1	CASSRMTGMNTEAFF	TGTGCCAGCAGTAGAATGACAGGGATGAACACTGAAGCTTTCTTT
.	many	TRBV15	TRBJ2-3	CATSRDQDTQYF	TGTGCCACCAGCAGAGATCAGGATACGCAGTATTTT
.	.	TRBV5-4	TRBJ1-1	CASSPGQKRSTEAFF	TGTGCCAGCAGCCCTGGACAGAAGAGGTCGACTGAAGCTTTCTTT
.	.	TRBV28	TRBJ2-1	CASSLTGNEQFF	TGTGCCAGCAGTTTAACAGGGAATGAGCAGTTCTTC
.	.	TRBV6-2/TRBV6-3	TRBJ1-1	CASSSRGGRNTEAFF	TGTGCCAGCAGCTCCCGGGGAGGACGGAACACTGAAGCTTTCTTT